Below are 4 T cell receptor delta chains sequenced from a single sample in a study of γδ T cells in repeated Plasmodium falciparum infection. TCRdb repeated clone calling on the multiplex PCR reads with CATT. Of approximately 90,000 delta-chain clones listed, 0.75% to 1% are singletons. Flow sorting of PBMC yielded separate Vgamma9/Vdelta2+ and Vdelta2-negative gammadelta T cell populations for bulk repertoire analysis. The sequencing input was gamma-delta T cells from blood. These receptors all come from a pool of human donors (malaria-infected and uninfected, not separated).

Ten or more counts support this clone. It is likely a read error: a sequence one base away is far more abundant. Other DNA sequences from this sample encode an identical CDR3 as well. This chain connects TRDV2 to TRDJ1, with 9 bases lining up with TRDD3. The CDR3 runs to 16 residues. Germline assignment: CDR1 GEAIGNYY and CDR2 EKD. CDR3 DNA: TGCGCCTGTGACGCGATGGGGGATAGCTCCACCGATAAACTCATCTTT. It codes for CACDAMGDSSTDKLIF.

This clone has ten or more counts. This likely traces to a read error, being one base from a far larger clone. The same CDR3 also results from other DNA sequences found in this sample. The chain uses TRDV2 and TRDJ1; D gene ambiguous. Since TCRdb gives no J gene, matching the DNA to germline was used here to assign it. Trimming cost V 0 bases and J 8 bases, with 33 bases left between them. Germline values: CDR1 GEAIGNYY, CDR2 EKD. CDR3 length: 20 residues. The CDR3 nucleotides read TGTGCCTGTGACACCATCCTGGCCAGCCCCCAAAACTACTACGGCGACAAACTCATCTTT. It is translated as CACDTILASPQNYYGDKLIF.

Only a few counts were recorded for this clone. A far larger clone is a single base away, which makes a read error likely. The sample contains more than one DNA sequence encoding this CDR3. The CDR3 here is CALGELSTGTADKLIF. CDR3 bases: TGTGCTCTTGGGGAACTAAGCACCGGGACGGCTGATAAACTCATCTTT. The genes are TRDV1 and TRDJ1; D remains unclear. TCRdb leaves out the J gene; it was filled in here by matching the DNA to germline. Between the trimmed V and J ends, which lost 0 bases and 5 bases, there was a span of 16 bases. CDR3 length: 16 amino acids. Germline V CDR1 and CDR2: TSWWSYY, QGS.

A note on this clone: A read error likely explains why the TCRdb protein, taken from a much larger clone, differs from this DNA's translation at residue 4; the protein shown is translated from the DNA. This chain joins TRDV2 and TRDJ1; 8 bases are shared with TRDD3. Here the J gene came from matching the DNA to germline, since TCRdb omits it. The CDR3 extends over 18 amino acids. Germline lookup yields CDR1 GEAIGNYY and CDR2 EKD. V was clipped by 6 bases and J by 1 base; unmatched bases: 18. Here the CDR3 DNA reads TGTGCCTGTTCTCCACTTGAGAATGGGGGATCAGTCACCGATAAACTCATCTTT. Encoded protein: CACSPLENGGSVTDKLIF.